This T cell receptor (beta chain) appears in the sequencing data of a study of T cells after yellow fever vaccination. Whole-study results and caveats: Booster samples showed a return of most primary-vaccination clones (roughly 96% CD4, 88% CD8).

Template-switching 5'RACE yielded the TCR cDNA; a universal primer site and UMIs were added in the process. Via MiXCR, TCRdb re-called the 5' RACE reads, giving one row per CDR3 protein. The table shows 450,000 to 650,000 distinct CDR3 sequences, with about a fifth occurring only once. As for this clonotype: The antigen remains unidentified.

The germline V gene has CDR1 DFQATT and CDR2 SNEGSKA (reference sequence). CDR3 size: 13 residues. The V end lost 5 bases, the J end lost 9 bases, and 14 bases lay between the germline ends. The chain recombines TRBV20-1 with TRBJ1-6, with D tentatively TRBD1 (6 bases). The TCR was taken from a man aged 18 to 29 who received the YFV17D yellow fever vaccine. This specimen was PBMCs, taken roughly 20 days after the first yellow fever vaccination. The CDR3 spells CSAVTGLSSPLHF. CDR3 bases: TGCAGTGCTGTAACAGGGTTGAGTTCACCCCTCCACTTT.